The clone carrying this T cell receptor beta chain was observed a single time. Looked up from germline, CDR1 is SGHTA and CDR2 is FQGNSA. The CDR3 spans 15 residues. V lost 5 bases and J 1 base, leaving 15 bases between the germline ends. The record originates from a study of T cell responses to AZD1222 COVID-19 vaccine. TCRdb's copy holds only in-frame clones and misses some; the assay was immunoSEQ multiplex PCR. The sample has approximately 110,000 clones, over 75% seen once. The source is an adult in good health. The material sequenced was peripheral blood, taken on day 0 of AZD1222 vaccination. This chain links TRBV7-2 with TRBJ2-7, with D possibly being TRBD2 (5 bases). The CDR3 DNA is TGTGCCAGCAGCCCGAGGAGAGGGTTATCCTACGAGCAGTACTTC. Translation gives CASSPRRGLSYEQYF.